The 3 T cell receptor beta chains below all came from one sample that was sequenced in a study of cytomegalovirus exposure and HLA in healthy donors. PCR was performed using 60 Vbeta and 13 Jbeta primers. TCRdb's table, derived via immunoSEQ multiplex PCR, lists solely in-frame clones and lacks some. The sample has about 50,000 clones. Sequencing was carried out using PBMCs. The source is a young man in good health and CMV-seropositive.

The J gene is TRBJ1-3, the V gene TRBV5-6; tentative D call: TRBD1 (5 bases). The CDR3 is 13 residues long. Germline lookup yields CDR1 SGHDT and CDR2 YYEEEE. The V and J ends lost 7 bases and 4 bases respectively, with 12 bases between them. This chain's CDR3 is CASALGPGNTIYF. Here the CDR3 DNA reads TGTGCCAGCGCCTTGGGGCCGGGAAACACCATATATTTT. Together with reference TRBV5-6 and TRBJ1-3, the CDR3 gives the full variable domain: DAGVTQSPTHLIKTRGQQVTLRCSPKSGHDTVSWYQQALGQGPQFIFQYYEEEERQRGNFPDRFSGHQFPNYSSELNVNALLLGDSALYLCASALGPGNTIYFGEGSWLTVV.

V and J are TRBV6-5 and TRBJ1-5; a weak D match, TRBD1 (6 bases). Trimming cost V 4 bases and J 6 bases, with 19 bases left between them. The CDR3 spans 16 residues. Per the germline V gene, CDR1 is MNHEY and CDR2 is SVGAGI. In DNA form, the CDR3 reads TGTGCCAGCAGTTTACCATCGACAGGTTTGAGTCAGCCCCAGCATTTT. Translating it yields CASSLPSTGLSQPQHF.

This rearrangement joins TRBV10-3 to TRBJ2-5; 7 bases are shared with TRBD2. The J call may be in error: the DNA end matches TRBJ2-7 better. The germline V gene has CDR1 ENHRY and CDR2 SYGVKD. The CDR3 covers 14 residues. CDR3 sequence (DNA): TGTGCCATCCGGCCTCAGGGAGGGGATAACGAGCAGTACTTC. Amino acid sequence: CAIRPQGGDNEQYF.